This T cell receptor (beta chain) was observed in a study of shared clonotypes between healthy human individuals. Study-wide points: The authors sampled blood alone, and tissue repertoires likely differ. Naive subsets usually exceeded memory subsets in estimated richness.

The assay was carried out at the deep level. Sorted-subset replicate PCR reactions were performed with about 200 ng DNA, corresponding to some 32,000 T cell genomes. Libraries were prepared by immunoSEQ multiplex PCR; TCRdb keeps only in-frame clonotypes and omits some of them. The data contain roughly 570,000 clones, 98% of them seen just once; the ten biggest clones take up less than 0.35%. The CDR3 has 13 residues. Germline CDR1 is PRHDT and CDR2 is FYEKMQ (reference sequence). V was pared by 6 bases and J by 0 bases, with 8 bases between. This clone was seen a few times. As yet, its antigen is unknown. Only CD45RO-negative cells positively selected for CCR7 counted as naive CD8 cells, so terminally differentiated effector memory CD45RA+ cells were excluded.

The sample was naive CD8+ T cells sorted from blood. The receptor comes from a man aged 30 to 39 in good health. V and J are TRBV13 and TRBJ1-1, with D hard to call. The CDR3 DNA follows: TGTGCCAGCAGTTACCGAATGAACACTGAAGCTTTCTTT. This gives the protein CASSYRMNTEAFF.